The 20 T cell receptor beta chains below were found in one sample sequenced in a study of tissue T cells after allogeneic stem cell transplantation. Time point here: mouse harvest day 7 after allogeneic transplant. The graft held 10^6 splenic CD5+ T cells and 10^7 T-cell-depleted bone marrow cells. Only in-frame clones appear in the TCRdb table, and some are missing; sequencing was by immunoSEQ multiplex PCR. The repertoire holds roughly 8,700 clones, about 44% seen once, with about 7.2% in the top ten. The sequenced sample consisted of gut tissue. These receptors all stem from a female BALB/c mouse given C57BL/6 T cells with graft-versus-host disease after an allogeneic hematopoietic cell transplant.

In the case of this clone: Gene names are the mouse ones. Coverage ceases 1 residue before the CDR3 finishes, and the germline J gene fills in the end. The chain joins TRBV23 to TRBJ2-1; the table's TRBD1 call for D was not verified on the DNA. This CDR3 is built from 14 residues. Germline assignment: CDR1 KGHTA and CDR2 FQNQQP. The CDR3 is CSSSQDSNYAEQFF. Partial CDR3 DNA: TGCTCCAGCAGTCAAGACAGTAACTATGCTGAGCAGTTC.

There are a few counts of this clone. The gene symbols are mouse symbols. Sequencing ends 1 residue short of the CDR3 end; the germline J gene provides the rest. This chain uses TRBV15 with TRBJ2-7; 11 bases line up with TRBD1. This CDR3 is 12 amino acids long. With V trimmed by 6 bases and J by 9 bases, 4 bases remained unmatched. The V gene's germline CDR1 is SGHND and CDR2 FRSKSL. The part of the CDR3 DNA that was read is TGTGCCAGCAGCGGACAGGGGGCGGGACAGTAC. It codes for CASSGQGAGQY. The whole CDR3 sequence reads CASSGQGAGQYF.

A word on this clone: Gene names and germline match the mouse. The read falls 1 residue short of the CDR3 end, and the missing part is taken from the germline J gene. The J gene is TRBJ2-7, the V gene TRBV24; 8 bases match TRBD2. Germline-derived CDR1 and CDR2 are KGHTA and FRNEEI. The trim removed 6 bases at V and 6 bases at J, leaving 7 bases unmatched. This CDR3 spans 13 amino acids. CDR3 in amino acids: CASRLGGACEQYF. The sequenced CDR3 bases are TGTGCCAGCAGGCTGGGGGGCGCTTGTGAACAGTAC.

Turning to this clone: The listed genes are named as in mouse. The CDR3 end falls 1 residue outside the read, so it is completed with the germline J gene. The rearrangement links TRBV23 to TRBJ2-3; the DNA was not compared with TRBD1, the D call given in the table. The CDR3 has 15 residues. Germline V gene lookup returns CDR1 KGHTA and CDR2 FQNQQP. The CDR3 sequence is CSSSQSTGSAETLYF. The sequenced part of the CDR3 DNA is TGCTCCAGCAGTCAATCGACAGGTAGTGCAGAAACGCTGTAT.

This clone was seen a handful of times. Mouse gene names and germline throughout. The part of the CDR3 DNA that was read is TGTGCCAGCAGTCTGTTAGTCCACGAAAGATTATTT. Its protein product is CASSLLVHERLF. In full, the CDR3 is CASSLLVHERLFF. The gene calls are TRBV26 and TRBJ1-4, with D uncertain. The read ends 1 residue before the CDR3 terminus; that terminus is restored from the germline J gene. V gave up 1 base and J gave up 6 bases, with 6 bases separating them. In germline, CDR1 is KGHPV, CDR2 FQNQEV (reference sequence). The CDR3 has 13 residues.

As to this clone: The gene symbols are mouse symbols. The sequence runs out 1 residue before the end of the CDR3; the remainder is reconstructed from the germline J gene. The J gene is TRBJ1-3, the V gene TRBV12-2; D is ambiguous. V was clipped by 0 bases and J by 0 bases, with 5 bases between them. This CDR3 is built from 14 residues. Germline CDR1 is SGHLS and CDR2 is HYDKME. The CDR3 loop is CASSLTDSGNTLYF. The sequenced CDR3 bases are TGTGCCAGCTCTCTCACAGATTCTGGAAATACGCTCTAT.

On this clone itself: Gene and germline names: mouse. Read sequence stops 1 residue before the CDR3 end, and the germline J gene provides the missing end. V and J are TRBV13-2 and TRBJ2-1, with TRBD1 as a possible D gene (6 bases). The CDR3 length is 15 residues. The V end was cut by 2 bases, the J end by 0 bases, with 9 bases between. Per the germline V gene, CDR1 is NNHNN and CDR2 is SYGAGS (reference sequence). The CDR3 spells CASGDRDINYAEQFF. CDR3 DNA (partial): TGTGCCAGCGGTGACCGGGACATTAACTATGCTGAGCAGTTC.

A note on this clone: Gene names refer to mouse genes. Sequencing ends 1 residue short of the CDR3 end; the germline J gene provides the rest. V and J are TRBV26 and TRBJ2-5; D remains unclear. Germline V gene lookup returns CDR1 KGHPV and CDR2 FQNQEV (reference sequence). The CDR3 is 14 residues long. Trimming shortened V by 4 bases and J by 0 bases, and 8 bases separated the two germline ends. The CDR3 DNA, read in part, is TGTGCCAGCAGTCCCGGCGGCAACCAAGACACCCAGTAC. Protein sequence: CASSPGGNQDTQY. The whole CDR3 protein is CASSPGGNQDTQYF.

Turning to this clone: The genes and germline here are from mouse. Read coverage stops 1 residue before the CDR3 terminus; the germline J gene supplies the remainder. The J gene is TRBJ2-7, the V gene TRBV26; 11 bases agree with TRBD1. The ends lost 6 bases at V and 1 base at J; junction bases unmatched: 5. Germline lookup yields CDR1 KGHPV and CDR2 FQNQEV (reference sequence). This CDR3 is built from 15 residues. CDR3 DNA, as far as it was read: TGTGCCAGCAGGCTCGGGACAGGGGGTTCCTATGAACAGTAC. Protein sequence: CASRLGTGGSYEQY. The entire CDR3 protein is CASRLGTGGSYEQYF.

Concerning this clone itself: Mouse gene names and germline throughout. The read ends 1 residue before the CDR3 terminus; that terminus is restored from the germline J gene. The chain has TRBV13-2 and TRBJ2-4, with D unresolved. The CDR3 consists of 13 residues. The V and J ends lost 1 base and 2 bases respectively, with 5 bases between them. The germline V gene has CDR1 NNHNN and CDR2 SYGAGS (reference sequence). The sequenced CDR3 bases are TGTGCCAGCGGTGATCGCGATCAAAACACCTTGTAC. This sequence encodes CASGDRDQNTLY. The full-length CDR3 reads as CASGDRDQNTLYF.

This clone was found once. The gene names given are mouse names. The sequenced fragment ends 1 residue before the CDR3 boundary, so the rest is inferred from the germline J gene. The V and J genes are TRBV23 and TRBJ1-1; TRBD1, the table's D call, was not compared with the DNA. Germline V gene sequence: CDR1 KGHTA, CDR2 FQNQQP. This CDR3 has 13 amino acids. The part of the CDR3 DNA that was read is TGCTCCAGCAGGGCCAGGGGCGACACAGAAGTCTTC. The encoded protein is CSSRARGDTEVF. The whole CDR3 protein is CSSRARGDTEVFF.

By share, this clone counts as medium-sized. Each gene name is a mouse one. The read gets to within 1 residue of the CDR3 end, and the germline J gene fills in the rest. J is TRBJ2-7 and V is TRBV14; TRBD1 matches 7 bases. CDR3 length: 14 amino acids. The J segment lost 4 bases and the V segment lost 2 bases, leaving 6 bases of the junction unmatched. Per germline, CDR1 SGHDT and CDR2 FRDEAV. The CDR3 region is CASSLQGRKYEQYF. CDR3 DNA (partial): TGTGCCAGCAGTTTACAGGGGAGGAAATATGAACAGTAC.

Concerning this clone: Gene names are the mouse ones. The sequence runs out 1 residue before the end of the CDR3; the remainder is reconstructed from the germline J gene. This chain connects TRBV26 to TRBJ1-2, with TRBD1 matching over 7 bases. With 2 bases clipped from V and 2 bases from J, the junction kept 2 bases outside the gene matches. CDR3 length equals 14 residues. Per germline, CDR1 KGHPV and CDR2 FQNQEV (reference sequence). The CDR3 here is CASSLDRENSDYTF. CDR3 DNA (partial): TGTGCCAGCAGTCTGGACAGGGAGAACTCCGACTACACC.

About this clone: Gene names are mouse gene names. The read falls 1 residue short of the CDR3 end, and the missing part is taken from the germline J gene. Other nucleotide sequences in the sample specify the same CDR3. The chain uses TRBV26 and TRBJ1-2, with 7 bases matching TRBD1. Germline lookup yields CDR1 KGHPV and CDR2 FQNQEV (reference sequence). CDR3 length: 14 residues. Trimming at V came to 6 bases and at J to 1 base, leaving 5 bases not matched to a gene. The sequenced CDR3 bases are TGTGCCAGCAGCCGTACAGGGGAAAACTCCGACTACACC. Its protein product is CASSRTGENSDYT. The CDR3, in full, reads CASSRTGENSDYTF.

This clone is labeled large (0.1 to 1%). The genes and germline here are from mouse. The CDR3 spells CASSLGTGVYEQYF. CDR3 DNA, as far as it was read: TGTGCCAGCAGCTTAGGGACTGGGGTCTATGAACAGTAC. The chain has TRBV3 and TRBJ2-7; 9 bases line up with TRBD2. Read coverage stops 1 residue before the CDR3 terminus; the germline J gene supplies the remainder. This CDR3 has 14 amino acids. V was clipped by 1 base and J by 3 bases; unmatched bases: 1. Germline-derived CDR1 and CDR2 are SNHLY and FYNGKV (reference sequence).

This clone was seen only a few times. These gene names are mouse names. The sequence runs out 1 residue before the end of the CDR3; the remainder is reconstructed from the germline J gene. The chain uses TRBV23 and TRBJ1-1; the table's D gene call, TRBD1, was not cross checked with the DNA. The CDR3 loop spans 14 amino acids. Germline V gene sequence: CDR1 KGHTA, CDR2 FQNQQP. CDR3: CSSSHPGQFTEVFF. The part of the CDR3 DNA that was read is TGCTCCAGCAGTCACCCGGGACAATTCACAGAAGTCTTC.

This clone was seen more than once but under ten times. Gene names and germline match the mouse. The CDR3 end falls 1 residue outside the read, so it is completed with the germline J gene. Other DNA sequences within the sample encode an identical CDR3. V and J are TRBV23 and TRBJ2-7; TRBD2 is the table's D call, not checked against the DNA. This CDR3 spans 13 amino acids. The germline gives CDR1 KGHTA, CDR2 FQNQQP. The covered CDR3 bases are TGCTCCAGCAGTCAATCGGGGGGTTATGAACAGTAC. This sequence encodes CSSSQSGGYEQY. The whole CDR3 protein reads CSSSQSGGYEQYF.

Regarding this clone: The genes are named according to mouse. The read ends 1 residue early relative to the CDR3; the germline J gene fills the gap. This chain joins TRBV20 and TRBJ1-4, with 9 nucleotides matching TRBD1. There are 13 residues in the CDR3. Germline CDR1 reads GFQATS; CDR2 reads STVNSAI. Trimming removed 6 bases from V and 3 bases from J; junction bases left unmatched: 2. The CDR3 bases that were read are TGTGGTGCCGGGACAGGGCCCAACGAAAGATTATTT. Translating gives CGAGTGPNERLF. The full CDR3 sequence reads CGAGTGPNERLFF.

Concerning this clone: Each gene name is a mouse one. The CDR3 loop is CASSQEDTEVFF. The CDR3 bases that were read are TGTGCTAGCAGTCAGGAGGACACAGAAGTCTTC. V usage is TRBV21 and J usage is TRBJ1-1; D ambiguous. With the read ending 1 residue before the CDR3 end, the germline J gene is used to fill in that end. TRBV21 is noted as an ORF with a role that remains uncertain. V lost 3 bases and J 3 bases, leaving 5 bases between the germline ends. This CDR3 contains 12 residues.

Notes on this clone: The gene names here belong to mouse. From the germline J gene comes the end of the CDR3, since the read stops 1 residue before it. V and J are TRBV26 and TRBJ2-3; unclear D gene. Germline CDR1 KGHPV, CDR2 FQNQEV (reference sequence). Trimming pared 3 bases from V and 0 bases from J, leaving 7 bases between. This CDR3 comprises 14 residues. Partial CDR3 DNA: TGTGCCAGCAGTCTCACAGCTAGTGCAGAAACGCTGTAT. Translating gives CASSLTASAETLY. The whole CDR3 reads CASSLTASAETLYF.